The 20 T cell receptor beta chains reported below all come from one sample, sequenced in a study of blood T cell repertoires in COVID-19. Produced via immunoSEQ multiplex PCR; TCRdb's table is partial and in-frame only. The sample holds under 100,000 clones, over 70% seen once. The sequenced material came from peripheral blood. The receptors shown here come from a man of 80 years or more with active or convalescent COVID-19.

This chain joins TRBV11-3 and TRBJ2-2, with a tentative D call TRBD2 (7 bases). Trimming took off 5 bases at V and 6 bases at J, with 22 bases between the two ends. The CDR3 sequence is 17 residues long. Germline V gene lookup returns CDR1 SGHNT and CDR2 YENEEA. The CDR3 region is CASSVRGGGLAPGELFF. Written as DNA, the CDR3 is TGTGCCAGCAGCGTAAGAGGGGGAGGGCTAGCCCCCGGGGAGCTGTTTTTT. The variable domain in full, with the rest retrieved from reference TRBV11-3 and TRBJ2-2, is EAGVVQSPRYKIIEKKQPVAFWCNPISGHNTLYWYLQNLGQGPELLIRYENEEAVDDSQLPKDRFSAERLKGVDSTLKIQPAELGDSAVYLCASSVRGGGLAPGELFFGEGSRLTVL.

V gene TRBV7-2 combines with J gene TRBJ2-1, with 7 bases matching TRBD1. With 0 bases clipped from V and 4 bases from J, the junction kept 3 bases outside the gene matches. The CDR3 has 15 amino acids. Germline values: CDR1 SGHTA, CDR2 FQGNSA. Here the CDR3 reads CASSLAGTEYNEQFF. The DNA of the CDR3 is TGTGCCAGCAGCTTAGCGGGGACAGAATACAATGAGCAGTTCTTC.

This clone occurred once. The CDR3: CASSLPGNTEAFF. DNA of the CDR3: TGTGCCAGCAGTTTGCCAGGGAACACTGAAGCTTTCTTT. The chain joins TRBV28 to TRBJ1-1, with no clear D. This CDR3 comprises 13 residues. V was shortened by 3 bases and J by 1 base, with 6 bases between the two germline ends. Germline V gene lookup returns CDR1 MDHEN and CDR2 SYDVKM.

The rearrangement joins TRBV30 to TRBJ1-1; no firm D call. Germline V gene data show CDR1 as GTSNPN and CDR2 as SVGIG (reference sequence). This CDR3 spans 13 amino acids. Trimming pared 3 bases from V and 3 bases from J, leaving 11 bases between. The CDR3 nucleotides are TGTGCCTGGAGCCAACAGAGGGACACTGAAGCTTTCTTT. It yields the protein CAWSQQRDTEAFF.

This chain connects TRBV9 to TRBJ2-5; 9 bases map to TRBD1. The CDR3 runs 16 residues. Germline CDR1 reads SGDLS; CDR2 reads YYNGEE. The V gene end was trimmed by 2 bases and the J gene end by 2 bases; junction bases not matched to a gene: 7. CDR3 amino acids: CASSVGTGLVQETQYF. The DNA of the CDR3 is TGTGCCAGCAGCGTTGGGACAGGGCTGGTTCAAGAGACCCAGTACTTC.

The rearrangement links TRBV5-1 to TRBJ2-3; 10 bases line up with TRBD1. Germline-derived CDR1 and CDR2 are SGHRS and YFSETQ. Trimming at V came to 4 bases and at J to 5 bases, leaving 4 bases not matched to a gene. The CDR3 covers 14 residues. For the CDR3, the DNA is TGCGCCAGCAGCATGGGACAGGGGAGAGATACGCAGTATTTT. Residues: CASSMGQGRDTQYF.

The V call is TRBV12-3 or TRBV12-4, the J call TRBJ1-3; D is unresolved. The CDR3 contains 12 residues. V lost 0 bases and J lost 9, with 6 bases in between. The CDR3 region is CASSLAPSTIYF. CDR3 in DNA: TGTGCCAGCAGTTTAGCCCCGAGCACCATATATTTT.

The chain carries TRBV9 and TRBJ2-7; TRBD2 might be the D (5 bases). From germline, CDR1 is SGDLS and CDR2 YYNGEE. The CDR3 has 15 amino acids. V was cut by 2 bases and J by 4 bases, with 16 bases left in between. This CDR3 is CASSVSHGEGYEQYF. CDR3 DNA: TGTGCCAGCAGCGTTTCCCACGGAGAGGGATACGAGCAGTACTTC.

The V and J genes are TRBV2 and TRBJ2-1, with a possible D match to TRBD1 (5 bases). The CDR3 totals 15 residues. Germline lookup yields CDR1 SNHLY and CDR2 FYNNEI. V dropped 9 bases and J dropped 6 bases, with 21 bases sitting between them. CDR3 DNA: TGTGCCAGTTCCTCGTCCAGGGCCCCCAGCAATGAGCAGTTCTTC. Residues: CASSSSRAPSNEQFF.

The rearrangement links TRBV7-9 to TRBJ2-1, with D uncertain. Trimming pared 3 bases from V and 5 bases from J, leaving 8 bases between. The CDR3 length is 13 residues. The germline gives CDR1 SEHNR, CDR2 FQNEAQ (reference sequence). This CDR3 is CASSFPGHNEQFF. The CDR3 DNA follows: TGTGCCAGCAGCTTCCCAGGCCACAATGAGCAGTTCTTC.

This clone appeared a single time. The chain couples TRBV6-5 to TRBJ1-1, with D perhaps TRBD1 (6 bases). Trimming removed 2 bases at V and 4 bases at J, with 17 bases between. Germline CDR1 MNHEY, CDR2 SVGAGI. The CDR3 extends over 16 amino acids. The CDR3 here is CASSYVGQGRVTEAFF. The CDR3 DNA is TGTGCCAGCAGTTACGTCGGGCAGGGGAGGGTCACTGAAGCTTTCTTT.

The J gene is TRBJ2-1, the V gene TRBV10-3, with D hard to call. This CDR3 is built from 12 residues. The germline V and J ends were trimmed by 2 bases and 7 bases, with 6 bases remaining between them. Per germline, CDR1 ENHRY and CDR2 SYGVKD. CDR3 bases: TGTGCCATCAGTGAGAGGCGGAATGAGCAGTTCTTC. Its protein is CAISERRNEQFF.

This clone was found a few times. The genes are TRBV18 and TRBJ2-7; 12 bases map to TRBD1. V shed 0 bases, J shed 7 bases, and the junction held 7 bases outside the gene matches. There are 16 residues in the CDR3. CDR1 and CDR2 from the germline V gene are KGHSH and LQKENI. DNA of the CDR3: TGTGCCAGCTCACCACCTGGGACAGGGGGCTCGGGAGAGCAGTACTTC. The encoded protein is CASSPPGTGGSGEQYF.

The gene calls are TRBV13 and TRBJ1-5; 8 positions agree with TRBD1. Unmatched junction bases numbered 5, after V lost 0 bases and J lost 10 bases. This CDR3 has 14 amino acids. Germline lookup yields CDR1 PRHDT and CDR2 FYEKMQ (reference sequence). CDR3: CASSLGFGTGPQHF. The CDR3 DNA reads as TGTGCCAGCAGCTTAGGGTTTGGGACAGGACCCCAGCATTTT.

This clone has a handful of counts. The gene calls are TRBV5-1 and TRBJ1-2; tentatively, D is TRBD1 (6 bases). The length of the CDR3 is 15 residues. The V and J ends lost 0 bases and 8 bases respectively, with 17 bases between them. Germline lookup yields CDR1 SGHRS and CDR2 YFSETQ. CDR3 amino acids: CASSLAPPGASGYTF. In DNA form, the CDR3 reads TGCGCCAGCAGCTTGGCCCCGCCAGGGGCCTCAGGCTACACCTTC.

The chain recombines TRBV5-6 with TRBJ1-2, with 8 bases identical to TRBD1. This CDR3 comprises 14 residues. Germline values: CDR1 SGHDT, CDR2 YYEEEE. The J segment lost 8 bases and the V segment lost 0 bases, leaving 6 bases of the junction unmatched. The DNA for the CDR3 is TGTGCCAGCAGCTTGGGGCAGGGGGCACGAGGCTACACCTTC. Translating gives CASSLGQGARGYTF.

The count of this clone is one. The chain recombines TRBV11-3 with TRBJ1-1; the match to TRBD1 covers 9 bases. CDR3 length: 13 residues. In germline, CDR1 is SGHNT, CDR2 YENEEA. V lost 5 bases to trimming and J lost 4 bases; unmatched junction nucleotides: 2. CDR3 in amino acids: CASSRDRATEAFF. The CDR3 bases are TGTGCCAGCAGCCGGGACAGGGCCACTGAAGCTTTCTTT. The full variable domain, rest sourced from reference TRBV11-3 and TRBJ1-1, is EAGVVQSPRYKIIEKKQPVAFWCNPISGHNTLYWYLQNLGQGPELLIRYENEEAVDDSQLPKDRFSAERLKGVDSTLKIQPAELGDSAVYLCASSRDRATEAFFGQGTRLTVV.

The chain links TRBV2 to TRBJ1-5, with TRBD1 identical over 7 bases. The CDR3 runs 13 residues. V was clipped by 7 bases and J by 6 bases; unmatched bases: 6. The germline gives CDR1 SNHLY, CDR2 FYNNEI. The CDR3 is CASTRGRGQPQHF. CDR3 DNA: TGTGCCAGCACTAGGGGGCGCGGTCAGCCCCAGCATTTT.

The V call is TRBV7-8, the J call TRBJ1-1, with 7 nucleotides matching TRBD1. CDR3 size: 14 residues. V lost 5 bases, J lost 3 bases, and 6 bases stayed unmatched. The V gene's germline CDR1 is SGHVS and CDR2 FQNEAQ. The DNA of the CDR3 is TGTGCCAGCAGCCTTACAGGGGATTACACTGAAGCTTTCTTT. The encoded protein is CASSLTGDYTEAFF.

V gene TRBV3-1 (or the pseudogene TRBV3-2) combines with J gene TRBJ1-2; D might be TRBD1 (6 bases). From germline, CDR1 is LGHDT and CDR2 YNNKEL (reference sequence). V dropped 3 bases and J dropped 4 bases, with 15 bases sitting between them. The CDR3 is 15 amino acids. This chain's CDR3 is CASSQGHPNSYGYTF. The DNA of the CDR3 is TGTGCCAGCAGCCAGGGACACCCAAACTCCTATGGCTACACCTTC.